This T cell receptor beta chain emerged from a study of cytomegalovirus exposure and HLA in healthy donors. Whole-study context: HLA-typed donors were the source of around 85 million unique TCRs held in an early data release.

Remarks on this clone: Its antigen is unidentified.

13 Jbeta primers and 60 Vbeta primers were used for the PCR. Profiling relied on immunoSEQ multiplex PCR, and the TCRdb table lists in-frame clones only, not all of them. The sample lists about 270,000 clones, 65% to 85% occurring once. This CDR3 is 18 amino acids long. Trimming took 4 bases from V and 0 from J, leaving 16 bases between them. Germline V gene sequence: CDR1 SGHDN, CDR2 FVKESK. Study-level points and caveats: Listed as cytomegalovirus-associated were 150 or so TCR beta chains.

The chain couples TRBV14 to TRBJ2-6; tentative D call: TRBD1 (6 bases). The sequence was obtained from a female donor in good health and CMV-seronegative. The source material was PBMCs. Written as DNA, the CDR3 is TGTGCCAGCAGCCGACTTACAGGGTTCCTCTCTGGGGCCAACGTCCTGACTTTC. Protein product: CASSRLTGFLSGANVLTF.